The T cell receptor (beta chain) under discussion was sequenced for a study of blood T cell repertoires in COVID-19 (dated by TCRdb to between 2020 and 2021). Looking at the study overall: Samples from collaborators originated in the United States, Italy and Spain and spanned both the acute and convalescent phases of COVID-19. The material from the prospective study consisted of cDNA or gDNA derived from T cells, B-cell-depleted T cells, or PBMCs. Subjects who had been exposed to COVID-19, were actively infected with it, or had recovered from it provided the deeply sampled blood TCRbeta repertoires that made up the dataset. The repertoires were released in a freely available public database meant as a resource for research on the immune response to SARS-CoV-2. Samples were obtained from the ongoing ImmuneRACE study (first 160 participants) and from over a thousand subjects provided by 6 global collaborators. A de-identified subject ID, COVID-19 status, age in years and sex were almost always included in the sample metadata. Where HLA class I and class II types were available, the types were taken from metadata supplied by the sample provider, not from assay-based typing.

TCRbeta CDR3 regions were amplified from genomic DNA using the immunoSEQ Assay, a bias-controlled multiplex PCR. The authors' pipeline ran thus. Nucleated cell counts per sample were estimated from amplification of reference gene primers within the assay. Sequence reads were collapsed and filtered to measure the absolute abundance of every unique TCRbeta CDR3 rearrangement. For each sample, productive Simpson clonality was calculated as the square root of Simpson's diversity index over productive rearrangements. In TCRdb, the immuneACCESS table is reduced to in-frame sequences with V and J assigned. These tables do not hold every clone; where another copy was compared, an unresolved V gene accounts for under half, and the others remain unexplained. V and J calls and clone size are copied from that table; D and trimming were computed from the DNA. This sample is represented by 300,000 to 350,000 clones; roughly 88% of them were singletons. The ten largest clones represent 5% to 6% of the sample.

Sequences SGHNT (CDR1) and YYREEE (CDR2) are obtained from the germline V gene (reference sequence). The germline ends are 8 bases apart after V is trimmed by 4 bases and J by 1 base. The CDR3 starts with the cysteine, ends with the phenylalanine, and has 13 residues. Only the CDR3 portion is preserved as DNA: 39 bases, with reading frame beginning at the first base. Participants in the prospective study were aged about 18 to 95 years, lived in 24 United States geographic areas, and enrolled through a virtual design. In the prospective study, participants were assigned to cohorts based on the clinical history participants reported in a screening survey and a study questionnaire. Recovered participants in ImmuneRACE Cohort 3 were defined as having two consecutive negative NP/OP PCR tests, clearance from a healthcare professional, or resolution of symptoms. In the prospective study, whole blood, serum and a nasopharyngeal or oropharyngeal swab were collected from each participant by mobile phlebotomists. Over a roughly 2-month period, participants in the prospective study had the option of providing additional blood draws and questionnaires. Before DNA extraction, prospective study blood samples were shipped either frozen or at room temperature.

A note on this clone: Its target antigen remains unknown. Per-nucleotide qualities are absent, and no much larger clonotype sits a single base away.

Beyond this particular receptor, the publication reports: The quantity of clinical and demographic metadata differed by source and by participant and was supplied without curation.

The specimen was PBMCs or T cells enriched from blood (not recorded which). The V and J genes are TRBV5-4 and TRBJ2-5; TRBD1 is possibly the D segment (6 matching bases). The TCR was taken from a man aged 25 to 40 who had recovered from COVID-19. This receptor has the CDR3 CASSLDSQETQYF. The sequence in DNA is TGTGCCAGCAGCCTGGACAGCCAAGAGACCCAGTACTTC.